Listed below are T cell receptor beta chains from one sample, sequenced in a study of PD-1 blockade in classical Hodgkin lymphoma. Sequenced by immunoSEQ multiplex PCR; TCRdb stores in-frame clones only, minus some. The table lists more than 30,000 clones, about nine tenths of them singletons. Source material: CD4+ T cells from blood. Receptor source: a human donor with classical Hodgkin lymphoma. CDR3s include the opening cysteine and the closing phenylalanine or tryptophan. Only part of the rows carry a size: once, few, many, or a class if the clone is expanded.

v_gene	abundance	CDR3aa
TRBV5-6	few	CASSPDVHPDTEAFF
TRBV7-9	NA	CASSLAGGPTDTQYF
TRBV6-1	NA	CATLPTGNGNQPQHF
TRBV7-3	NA	CASSQGPARSNTGELFF
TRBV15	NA	CATSNPSDMRFAYEQYF
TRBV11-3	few	CASRGREAVGATQYF
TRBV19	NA	CASRLSGTVYNEQFF
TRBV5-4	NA	CASGLGTGGYNEQFF
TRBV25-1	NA	CASRGTAEAFF
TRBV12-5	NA	CASPRWGIQGLGYGYTF
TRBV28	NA	CASSGGALISYEQYF
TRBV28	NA	CASSNVAGVADTQYF
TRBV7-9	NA	CASSLVLLNTEAFF
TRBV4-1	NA	CASSQALTGANQPQHF
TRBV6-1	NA	CASSEGRFPILNEKLFF
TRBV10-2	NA	CASSGAGEYNEQFF
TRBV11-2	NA	CASSFSRGGNQPQHF
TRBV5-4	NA	CASSPGGLAGGPYEQYF
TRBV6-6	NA	CASSLTRGVYGYTF
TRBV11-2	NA	CASSFGGGYTGELFF
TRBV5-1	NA	CASSSLGLDTEAFF
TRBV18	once	CASSPRGDRDGYTF
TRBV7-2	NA	CASSLSGRAYNEQFF
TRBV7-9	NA	CASSSQGSHEQFF
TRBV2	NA	CASSESPSGQETQYF
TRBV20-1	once	CSARTRYGYTF
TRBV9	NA	CASSVDSGHYGYTF
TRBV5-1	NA	CASSREPMDRAVGGYTF
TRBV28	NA	CASSLAGQNYGYTF
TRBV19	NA	CASTTQGEAGANVLTF
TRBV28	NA	CASSGRADTEAFF
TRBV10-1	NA	CASGGLAGFGEQFF
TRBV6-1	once	CASSEVDPGGQPQHF
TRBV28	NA	CASSLAGGRYEQYF
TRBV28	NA	CASSLTGGFQGNYGYTF
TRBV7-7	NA	CASSPGLAGLNEQFF
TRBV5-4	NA	CASSLAGGNEQFF
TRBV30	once	CAWTIQGQPQHF
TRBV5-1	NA	CASGNSGSHEKLFF
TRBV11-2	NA	CASSLGGSNNEQFF
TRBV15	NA	CATSGPSGRIPYEQYF
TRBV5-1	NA	CASSALAEETQYF
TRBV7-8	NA	CASSFPGTGGLGELFF
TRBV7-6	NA	CASSLEGAGELFF
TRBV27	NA	CLSVGRSNYGYTF
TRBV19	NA	CASSIGLGGEEKLFF
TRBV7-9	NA	CASSPALARDPGSPLHF
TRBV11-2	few	CASSLRQGTSNQPQHF
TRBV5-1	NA	CASSLSPGQSYNEQFF
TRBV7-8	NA	CASSLDNRGYGYTF
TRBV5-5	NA	CASSLLPSNQPQHF
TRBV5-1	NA	CASSLDPGSNEQFF
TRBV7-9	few	CASSLNPTSYEQYF